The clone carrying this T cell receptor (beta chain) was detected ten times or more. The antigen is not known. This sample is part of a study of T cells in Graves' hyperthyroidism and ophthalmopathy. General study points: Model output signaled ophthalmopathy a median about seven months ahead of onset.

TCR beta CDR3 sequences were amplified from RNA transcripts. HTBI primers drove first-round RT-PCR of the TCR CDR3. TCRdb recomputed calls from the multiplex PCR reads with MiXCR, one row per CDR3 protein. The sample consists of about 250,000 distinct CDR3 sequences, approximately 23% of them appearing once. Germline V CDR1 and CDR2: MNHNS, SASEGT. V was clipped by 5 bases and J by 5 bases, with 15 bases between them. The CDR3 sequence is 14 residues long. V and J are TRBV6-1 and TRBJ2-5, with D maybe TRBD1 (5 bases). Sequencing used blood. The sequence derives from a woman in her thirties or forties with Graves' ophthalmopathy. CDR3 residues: CASSKQGLRETQYF. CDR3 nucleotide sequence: TGTGCCAGCAGTAAGCAGGGTCTGAGGGAGACCCAGTACTTC.